Described below is a single TCR beta chain sequence and its context. This sample was taken from a study of cytomegalovirus exposure and HLA in healthy donors. CDR3 size: 14 residues. V lost 4 bases, J lost 0 bases, and 8 bases lay in between. The V gene's germline CDR1 is SGHRS and CDR2 YFSETQ. Primers for the PCR totalled 60 Vbeta and 13 Jbeta. Here immunoSEQ multiplex PCR was the method, and the copy in TCRdb shows in-frame clones only, minus some. This sample has fewer than 250,000 clones; 82% occur once, and the top ten carry around 6%. The TCR sequence derives from a man aged 35 to 55 in good health and CMV-seropositive. This chain connects TRBV5-1 to TRBJ2-4, with D tentatively TRBD1 (6 bases). Sequencing input: PBMCs. CDR3 DNA sequence: TGCGCCAGCAGCCCAGGGGTAGCCAAAAACATTCAGTACTTC. Translating it yields CASSPGVAKNIQYF.